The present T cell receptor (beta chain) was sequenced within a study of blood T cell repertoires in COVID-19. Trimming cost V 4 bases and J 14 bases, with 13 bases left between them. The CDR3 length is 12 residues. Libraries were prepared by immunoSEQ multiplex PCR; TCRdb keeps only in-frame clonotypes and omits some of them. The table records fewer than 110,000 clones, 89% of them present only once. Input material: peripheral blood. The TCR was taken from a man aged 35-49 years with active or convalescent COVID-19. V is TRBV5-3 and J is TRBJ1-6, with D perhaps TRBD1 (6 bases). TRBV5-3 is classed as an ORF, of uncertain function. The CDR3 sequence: CARSEQGITLHF. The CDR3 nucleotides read TGTGCCAGAAGCGAACAGGGTATCACCCTCCACTTT.